Detailed here is one T cell receptor beta chain. This sample was included in a study of blood T cell repertoires in COVID-19. Some clones are missing from TCRdb's copy, which holds only in-frame ones; the method was immunoSEQ multiplex PCR. This sample has 140,000 or so clones; approximately 85% occur once, and the top ten carry around 2.9%. The sample comprised peripheral blood. The clonotype was recovered from a man in his fifties with acute or convalescent COVID-19.

The CDR3 nucleotides read TGTGCCAGCAGCTCTACCCGGGACAGGGCCCACGAGCAGTACTTC. The encoded protein is CASSSTRDRAHEQYF. J is TRBJ2-7 and V is TRBV7-6; 9 nucleotides match TRBD1. J lost 5 bases, V lost 4 bases, and 9 bases had no gene match. CDR1 is SGHVS, CDR2 FNYEAQ, per germline. This CDR3 is built from 15 residues.